This entry describes one T cell receptor (beta chain). From the RACE reads, TCRdb called clonotypes with MiXCR, one entry per CDR3 protein. The sample yields about 120,000 distinct CDR3 sequences, 9.5% to 13% seen once. The time point is: patch test 1, 2 weeks after DPC sensitization. Treatment given: therapeutic diphenylcyclopropenone sensitization with weekly scalp DPC. Samples of blood were obtained prior to the application of each patch test. This record comes from a study of human T cells and chemical hapten exposure. Whole-study context: Each patch test put 0.01% DPC on the upper back, and results were read at 6 days.

With 0 bases removed from V and 6 bases from J, the gap between germline ends came to 12 bases. The CDR3 runs to 14 residues. The germline gives CDR1 SGHRS, CDR2 YFSETQ. The sample consisted of whole blood, taken in connection with sensitization to the hapten diphenylcyclopropenone (DPC). V usage is TRBV5-1 and J usage is TRBJ1-2; a weak D match, TRBD1 (6 bases). The TCR sequence derives from a woman in her 50s with alopecia areata. Some clones in this sample may be carry-over from other donors' samples. CDR3 sequence: CASSLEGRQDGYTF. The CDR3 coding sequence is TGCGCCAGCAGCTTGGAGGGGCGACAGGATGGCTACACCTTC.